One and the same sample provided the 6 T cell receptor beta chains below, sequenced in a study of blood T cell repertoires in COVID-19. The protocol was immunoSEQ multiplex PCR, while the TCRdb copy is restricted to in-frame clones and leaves out a portion. The repertoire includes 90,000 to 120,000 clones, approximately 62% of them detected once, and approximately 5.9% sits in the top ten. Sequencing used peripheral blood. Source of these receptors: a man older than 75 with acute or convalescent COVID-19.

The rearrangement uses TRBV2 and TRBJ2-5; no firm D call. The ends were cut back, 4 bases at V and 5 bases at J, with 11 bases in the middle. Germline V gene lookup returns CDR1 SNHLY and CDR2 FYNNEI. The CDR3 consists of 13 residues. The CDR3 spells CASSVMFRETQYF. CDR3 coding DNA: TGTGCCAGCAGTGTAATGTTTCGGGAGACCCAGTACTTC.

The V and J genes are TRBV29-1 and TRBJ1-1; a weak D match, TRBD1 (6 bases). The germline V gene has CDR1 SQVTM and CDR2 ANQGSEA. This CDR3 has 12 amino acids. With 7 bases removed from V and 1 base from J, the gap between germline ends came to 10 bases. CDR3 bases: TGCAGCGGATCCAGGGGGAACACTGAAGCTTTCTTT. It codes for CSGSRGNTEAFF.

This clone has only a few counts. This chain uses TRBV5-4 with TRBJ1-1; D gene ambiguous. In germline, CDR1 is SGHNT, CDR2 YYREEE (reference sequence). The CDR3 totals 13 residues. Trimming stripped 1 base from V and 1 base from J, with 5 bases between. This CDR3 is CASSLRGNTEAFF. The CDR3, as DNA: TGTGCCAGCAGCTTGCGCGGGAACACTGAAGCTTTCTTT.

This chain joins TRBV25-1 and TRBJ1-6; D not resolved. V gave up 6 bases and J gave up 9 bases, with 12 bases separating them. Germline V lookup: CDR1 MGHDK, CDR2 SYGVNS. The CDR3 sequence is 13 residues long. CDR3 DNA: TGTGCCAGCAGCTCCCAGTCGGGTTCACCCCTCCACTTT. This translates into CASSSQSGSPLHF.

V and J are TRBV3-1 (or the pseudogene TRBV3-2) and TRBJ1-6, with TRBD1 matching over 9 bases. V shed 4 bases and J 10 bases; nucleotides not matched to a gene: 5. Germline assignment: CDR1 LGHDT and CDR2 YNNKEL (reference sequence). The CDR3 sequence is 14 residues long. The CDR3 reads CASSRTGDGSPLHF. CDR3 nucleotides: TGTGCCAGCAGCCGGACAGGGGATGGGTCACCCCTCCACTTT.

CDR3 sequence (DNA): TGTGCCAGCAGTGATAGGGCCAACGTCCTGACTTTC. Amino acids: CASSDRANVLTF. The chain uses TRBV2 and TRBJ2-6; unclear D gene. The CDR3 sequence is 12 residues long. The V end was cut by 3 bases, the J end by 5 bases, with 2 bases between. The germline CDR1 and CDR2 sequences are SNHLY and FYNNEI.